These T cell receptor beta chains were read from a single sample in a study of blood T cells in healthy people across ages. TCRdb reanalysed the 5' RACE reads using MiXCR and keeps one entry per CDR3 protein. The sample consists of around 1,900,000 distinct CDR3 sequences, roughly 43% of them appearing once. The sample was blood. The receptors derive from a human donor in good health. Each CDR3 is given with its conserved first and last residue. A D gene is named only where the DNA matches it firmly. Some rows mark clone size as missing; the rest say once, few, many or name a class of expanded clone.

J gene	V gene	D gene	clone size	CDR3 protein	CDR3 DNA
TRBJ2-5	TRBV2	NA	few	CASRTNKFQGVGETQYF	TGTGCCAGCAGAACTAACAAATTCCAGGGAGTCGGGGAGACCCAGTACTTC
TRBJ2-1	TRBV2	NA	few	CASSARDFRSSYNEQFF	TGTGCCAGCAGTGCCCGGGACTTTCGAAGCTCCTACAATGAGCAGTTCTTC
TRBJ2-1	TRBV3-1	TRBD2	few	CASSQSQRGYNEQFF	TGTGCCAGCAGCCAATCCCAGCGGGGGTACAATGAGCAGTTCTTC
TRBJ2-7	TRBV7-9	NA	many	CASSLQGAAYEQYF	TGTGCCAGCAGCTTACAAGGGGCAGCCTACGAGCAGTACTTC
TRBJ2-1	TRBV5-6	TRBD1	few	CASSPRQGMVWKNEQFF	TGTGCCAGCAGCCCCCGACAGGGAATGGTTTGGAAGAATGAGCAGTTCTTC
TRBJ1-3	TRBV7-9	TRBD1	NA	CASGLKLFGTGSGNTIYF	TGTGCCAGCGGCTTAAAGTTGTTTGGGACAGGCTCTGGAAACACCATATATTTT
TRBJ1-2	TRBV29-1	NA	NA	CSVDRGSGNYGYTF	TGCAGCGTTGACCGGGGTTCGGGCAACTATGGCTACACCTTC
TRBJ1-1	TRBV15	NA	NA	CATSASIRGNTEAFF	TGTGCCACCAGCGCCTCAATCAGGGGGAACACTGAAGCTTTCTTT
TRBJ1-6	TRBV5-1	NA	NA	CASSLGGGAKHSPLHF	TGCGCCAGCAGCTTGGGTGGGGGCGCGAAACATTCACCCCTCCACTTT
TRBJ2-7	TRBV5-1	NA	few	CASSLEQIYEQYF	TGCGCCAGCAGCTTGGAACAGATCTACGAGCAGTACTTC
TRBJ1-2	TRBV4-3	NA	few	CASSQDPQRQALDGYTF	TGCGCCAGCAGCCAGGATCCCCAAAGACAGGCCCTCGATGGCTACACCTTC
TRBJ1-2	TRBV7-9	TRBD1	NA	CASSPRQGPREGYTF	TGTGCCAGCAGCCCACGACAGGGGCCCAGGGAAGGCTACACCTTC
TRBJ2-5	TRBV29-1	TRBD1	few	CSVDRDRAETQYF	TGCAGCGTTGACCGCGACAGGGCAGAGACCCAGTACTTC
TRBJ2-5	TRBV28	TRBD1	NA	CASKGQNLETQYF	TGTGCCAGTAAGGGACAGAACCTTGAGACCCAGTACTTC
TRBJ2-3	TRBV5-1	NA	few	CASSLASTSGFSRSSTDTQYF	TGCGCCAGCAGCTTGGCCTCAACTAGTGGCTTTAGCCGATCTAGCACAGATACGCAGTATTTT
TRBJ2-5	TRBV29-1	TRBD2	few	CSVTSAQETQYF	TGCAGCGTTACTAGCGCCCAAGAGACCCAGTACTTC
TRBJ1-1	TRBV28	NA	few	CASTPGGPTEAFF	TGTGCCAGCACCCCGGGTGGCCCCACTGAAGCTTTCTTT
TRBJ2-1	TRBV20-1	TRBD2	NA	CSAHSRGTSGEQFF	TGCAGTGCTCACTCCAGAGGGACTAGTGGTGAGCAGTTCTTC
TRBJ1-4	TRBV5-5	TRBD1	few	CASSVTGGDEKLFF	TGTGCCAGCAGCGTGACAGGGGGCGACGAAAAACTGTTTTTT
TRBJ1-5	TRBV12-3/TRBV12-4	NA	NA	CAGSLVGARQPQHF	TGTGCCGGCAGTTTGGTAGGGGCACGGCAGCCCCAGCATTTT
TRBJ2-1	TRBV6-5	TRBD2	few	CASSYSHSGGKDNEQFF	TGTGCCAGCAGTTACTCCCATAGCGGGGGCAAGGACAATGAGCAGTTCTTC
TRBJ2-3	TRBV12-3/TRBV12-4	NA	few	CASRPGTGRADTQYF	TGTGCCAGCAGACCTGGTACAGGACGAGCAGATACGCAGTATTTT
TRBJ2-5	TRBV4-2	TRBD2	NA	CASSQTSGGTQETQYF	TGTGCCAGCAGCCAGACTAGCGGGGGAACCCAAGAGACCCAGTACTTC
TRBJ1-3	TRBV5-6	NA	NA	CASSSVGPGNTIYF	TGTGCCAGCAGCTCCGTCGGGCCTGGAAACACCATATATTTT
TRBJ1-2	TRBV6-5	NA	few	CASSYSTRFTDDHYGYTF	TGTGCCAGCAGTTACTCGACCCGTTTCACAGACGATCACTATGGCTACACCTTC
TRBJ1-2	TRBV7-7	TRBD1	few	CASSSPQDRGGGYTF	TGTGCTAGCAGCTCACCGCAAGACAGGGGTGGTGGCTACACCTTC
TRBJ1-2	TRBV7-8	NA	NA	CASSFSPTSQGIGGYTF	TGTGCCAGCAGCTTTTCCCCCACATCGCAGGGAATAGGGGGCTACACCTTC
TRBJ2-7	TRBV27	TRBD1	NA	CASSLYRTGYEQYF	TGTGCCAGCAGTTTATACAGGACAGGGTACGAGCAGTACTTC
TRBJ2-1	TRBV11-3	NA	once	CASSSRDAPEQFF	TGTGCCAGCAGCTCTAGGGACGCCCCCGAACAGTTCTTC
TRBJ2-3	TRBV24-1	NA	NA	CATGQPRDTQYF	TGTGCCACCGGACAGCCGAGGGATACGCAGTATTTT
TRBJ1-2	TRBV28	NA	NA	CASMGGAAYGYTF	TGTGCCAGCATGGGCGGGGCGGCCTATGGCTACACCTTC
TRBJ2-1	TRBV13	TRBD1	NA	CASSGGQGAHEQFF	TGTGCCAGCTCCGGAGGACAGGGGGCTCATGAGCAGTTCTTC
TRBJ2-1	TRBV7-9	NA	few	CASSLRGFEDEQFF	TGTGCCAGCAGCTTAAGGGGATTTGAAGATGAGCAGTTCTTC
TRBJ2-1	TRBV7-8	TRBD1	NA	CSTEQGAPREQFF	TGTTCCACCGAGCAGGGGGCACCGCGGGAGCAGTTCTTC
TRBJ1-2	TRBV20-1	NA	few	CSARPEGLGTLYGYTF	TGCAGTGCTAGACCTGAAGGCCTAGGGACCCTTTATGGCTACACCTTC
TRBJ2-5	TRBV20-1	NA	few	CSASQGQIAGETQYF	TGCAGTGCTAGCCAGGGGCAAATAGCAGGGGAGACCCAGTACTTC
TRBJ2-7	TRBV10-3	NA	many	CAIRSSYEQYF	TGTGCCATCAGAAGCTCCTACGAGCAGTACTTC
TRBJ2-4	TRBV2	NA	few	CASSELQVYF	TGTGCCAGCAGTGAGTTGCAGGTGTACTTC
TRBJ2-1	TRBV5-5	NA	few	CASSPVAVGIDEQFF	TGTGCCAGCAGCCCGGTCGCGGTAGGGATCGATGAGCAGTTCTTC
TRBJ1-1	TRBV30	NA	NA	CAWSHLVEDTEAFF	TGTGCCTGGAGTCACCTGGTTGAGGACACTGAAGCTTTCTTT
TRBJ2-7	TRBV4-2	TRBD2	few	CASSQERGWYEQYF	TGTGCCAGCAGCCAGGAGCGGGGGTGGTACGAGCAGTACTTC
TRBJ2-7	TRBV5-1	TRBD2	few	CASSSPSGGTYEQYF	TGCGCCAGCAGCTCTCCTAGCGGGGGCACCTACGAGCAGTACTTC
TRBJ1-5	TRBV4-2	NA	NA	CACSQDRHQPQHF	TGTGCCTGCAGCCAAGATAGGCATCAGCCCCAGCATTTT
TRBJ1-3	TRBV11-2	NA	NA	CASSPNLGGGGNTIYF	TGTGCCAGCAGCCCCAACTTAGGAGGGGGAGGAAACACCATATATTTT
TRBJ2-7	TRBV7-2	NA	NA	CASSLGAGDVYEQYF	TGTGCCAGCAGCTTAGGGGCAGGGGATGTATACGAGCAGTACTTC
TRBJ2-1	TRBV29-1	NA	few	CSVDGSTDINEQFF	TGCAGCGTTGATGGTAGCACCGACATTAATGAGCAGTTCTTC
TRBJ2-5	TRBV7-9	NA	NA	CASSLEFQETQYF	TGTGCCAGCAGCTTAGAGTTCCAAGAGACCCAGTACTTC
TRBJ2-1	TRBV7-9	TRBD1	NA	CASSPRYRGGNEQFF	TGTGCCAGCAGCCCACGATACAGGGGCGGCAATGAGCAGTTCTTC
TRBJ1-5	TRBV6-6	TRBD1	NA	CASSYGLQGLANQPQHF	TGTGCCAGCAGTTACGGCCTACAGGGGTTGGCCAATCAGCCCCAGCATTTT
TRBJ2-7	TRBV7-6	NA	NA	CASSYPEGGEQYF	TGTGCCAGCAGCTACCCTGAAGGGGGCGAGCAGTACTTC
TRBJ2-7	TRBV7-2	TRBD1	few	CASSLTTGGYEQYF	TGTGCCAGTAGCTTAACGACAGGGGGCTACGAGCAGTACTTC
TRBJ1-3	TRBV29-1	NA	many	CSVGQSSGNTIYF	TGCAGCGTAGGACAGTCCTCTGGAAACACCATATATTTT
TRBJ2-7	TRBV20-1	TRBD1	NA	CNASLVAYLQGVSFEQYF	TGCAATGCTAGTCTAGTAGCGTACCTACAGGGGGTGAGTTTCGAGCAGTACTTC
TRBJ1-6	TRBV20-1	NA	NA	CSASSGWGNSPLHF	TGCAGTGCTAGTTCAGGGTGGGGTAATTCACCCCTCCACTTT
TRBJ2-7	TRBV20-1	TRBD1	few	CSAFSPGQTYEQYF	TGCAGTGCTTTTAGCCCGGGACAGACCTACGAGCAGTACTTC
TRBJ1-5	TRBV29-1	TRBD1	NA	CSVVLPILDKDRGSLSSQPQHF	TGCAGCGTTGTATTGCCCATTTTAGATAAGGACAGGGGCAGCCTTAGCAGTCAGCCCCAGCATTTT
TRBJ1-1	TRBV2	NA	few	CASTDLNTEAFF	TGTGCCAGCACGGACTTAAACACTGAAGCTTTCTTT
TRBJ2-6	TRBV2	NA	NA	CASSEAAGPGANVLTF	TGTGCCAGCAGTGAAGCGGCGGGACCCGGGGCCAACGTCCTGACTTTC
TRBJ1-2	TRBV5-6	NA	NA	CASSLGLQNYGNTF	TGTGCCAGCAGCTTGGGACTACAGAACTATGGCAACACCTTC
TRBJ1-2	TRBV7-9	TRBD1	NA	CASSFTGTGGVGYTF	TGTGCCAGCAGCTTTACCGGGACAGGGGGCGTCGGCTACACCTTC